This TCR beta chain came from a study of shared clonotypes between healthy human individuals. Study-wide findings and caveats: Generally, naive subsets came out with larger estimated richness than memory subsets.

As concerns this clone: No antigen is known for it.

The ends were cut back, 4 bases at V and 5 bases at J, with 18 bases in the middle. CDR3 size: 15 residues. Germline CDR1 is SGHRS and CDR2 is YFSETQ. Using immunoSEQ multiplex PCR, the repertoire was profiled, and TCRdb retains in-frame clones only, with some absent. The sample lists 1 million to 1.3 million clones; around 78% were seen once. The sequencing sample was made of memory CD4+ T cells from PBMCs. The subset was: CD45RA-negative fraction. V and J are TRBV5-1 and TRBJ1-1; perhaps TRBD1 as D (5 bases). This TCR was recovered from a man between 18 and 35 years old in good health. Some clones in this sample may be carry-over from other donors' samples. This CDR3 reads CASSLNSLGGTEAFF. For the CDR3, the DNA is TGCGCCAGCAGCCTAAACTCGCTGGGGGGGACTGAAGCTTTCTTT.